This TCR beta chain derives from a study of cytomegalovirus exposure and HLA in healthy donors. Germline V gene data show CDR1 as SGHTA and CDR2 as FQGNSA. The CDR3 has 17 residues. The germline V and J ends were trimmed by 5 bases and 4 bases, with 21 bases remaining between them. This clone was observed a handful of times. Both 60 Vbeta primers and 13 Jbeta primers went into the PCR. Assay used: immunoSEQ multiplex PCR; TCRdb lists only in-frame clones, some missing. The sample lists approximately 97,000 clones; roughly three quarters were seen once. The chain couples TRBV7-2 to TRBJ1-5; maybe TRBD1 (5 bases). The receptor was derived from a male donor in good health and CMV-seropositive. The sample comprised PBMCs. This chain's CDR3 is CASSPSTRGAANQPQHF. The CDR3 DNA is TGTGCCAGCAGCCCGTCGACTAGGGGCGCCGCAAATCAGCCCCAGCATTTT.